The source of this T cell receptor (beta chain) is a study of beta chain features in type 1 diabetes (dated by TCRdb to 2017 to 2018). At the level of the whole study: Mean age, gender distribution, total cell number and subset yield did not differ between patients and healthy donors. A total of approximately 110,000,000 sorted cells were examined across all samples, and a strong correlation was observed between cell number per subset and RNA yield. In the study, TCRB repertoires of sorted circulating CD4+ T cell subsets from recently diagnosed type 1 diabetes patients were compared with those of matched healthy donors. Regulatory and stem cell-like memory subsets were obtained from only 8 patients and about eight healthy donors, while naive and central memory subsets were obtained from all 30 or so donors. Overall study outcomes, separate from this receptor: Because cDNA was sequenced instead of genomic DNA, activated cells with high expression could be over-represented, although the groups did not differ in activation or CD3 levels. Patients with type 1 diabetes made fewer insertions and deleted more nucleotides at VDJ recombination sites, implying thymic rearrangement abnormalities. Because small numbers of individuals were included in the HLA sub-analyses, any influence of HLA type on TCRB rearrangement was left unresolved. Naive, central memory and regulatory TCRB repertoires appeared to be more alike among patients than among healthy donors. Type 1 diabetes patients showed a moderate but significant shortening of TCRB CDR3 length in all four CD4+ subsets. Shorter templates might have been favored by PCR, but patient and control samples were amplified and corrected together, so both groups would have been affected equally by any skew.

Each donor gave one peripheral blood draw, roughly 110 mL on average, collected into heparinised tubes. A BD FACSAria II and a panel including CD45RO, CCR7, CD25, CD127, CD95 and CD27 were used to sort naive, central memory, regulatory and stem cell-like memory CD4+ T cells. Purity was above 95% for every sorted population. PBMCs were separated immediately by Lymphoprep density gradient centrifugation and were stained directly, without being cultured. So that batch effects would be minimized, each experiment stained and sorted samples in pairs, pairing one healthy donor with one patient. The High Capacity cDNA Reverse Transcription Kit was used to reverse transcribe all of the isolated RNA, meaning that expressed TCRB transcripts were what got sequenced. Deep immunoSEQ sequencing was applied to naive, central memory and regulatory T cell samples, giving an average of around 3.4 million total reads per sample. Sorted cells were lysed in RLT buffer and RNA was extracted with DNase-treated RNeasy Micro or Mini kits, depending on cell number. To prevent cross-contamination, each cell subset was processed individually, whereas patient and healthy donor samples were processed jointly. The immunoSEQ multiplex PCR was used to amplify TCRB sequences from cDNA, yielding 87-bp fragments that span the CDR3 region. The amplicons were sequenced using the Illumina HiSeq platform. On the authors' methods: Synthetic template baselines were used to correct PCR bias computationally, reads within Hamming distance 2 were collapsed, and singletons that could not be merged were discarded. Reads were aligned to IMGT to assign V, D and J genes, CDR3 length, and insertions or deletions at six rearrangement sites. Within each subset, clonotype counts were normalized to sorted cell number, and only after that were true diversity and Gini coefficients computed with the tcR R package. Repertoire sharing was quantified using the overlap coefficient calculated on TCRB nucleotide sequences. As a proxy for the pre-selection repertoire, out-of-frame TCRB sequences from naive cells were analyzed. This is the immuneACCESS table as TCRdb keeps it, with only in-frame sequences that have V and J called. A part of the clones is gone; compared with another copy, unresolved V genes explain less than half, and the rest is unexplained. V and J calls and clone size follow that table, whereas D and trimming were derived from the DNA. The sample includes 310,000 or so clones, with approximately 11% observed a single time. 0.015% of the sample belongs to the ten largest clones.

This clone appeared a few times. Its antigen remains unidentified. No qualities accompany the bases; no much larger clone lies one base away. The V end gives up 1 base and the J end 0 bases, leaving 9 bases in the junction not matched to a gene. The CDR3 has 18 amino acids, counting the end cysteine and phenylalanine. The retained sequence is limited to the CDR3, 54 bases, with the frame set at the first base. Looking up the germline V gene (reference sequence) yields CDR1 LNHNV and CDR2 YYDKDF. The TCR was taken from a woman aged 30 to 39 in good health. Sequencing input: naive CD4+ T cells from blood. Reading the label with the study, this specimen's cell subset or site is: true naive CD4+ T cells. The V and J segments used are TRBV15 and TRBJ2-5; 9 central bases correspond to TRBD2. CDR3 region: CATSRGGVTSGYQETQYF. The DNA is TGTGCCACCAGCAGAGGTGGTGTGACTAGCGGATACCAAGAGACCCAGTACTTC.